Shown below are 12 T cell receptor beta chains from a single sample sequenced in a study of cytomegalovirus exposure and HLA in healthy donors. 13 Jbeta primers and 60 Vbeta primers were used for the PCR. TCRdb's table, derived via immunoSEQ multiplex PCR, lists solely in-frame clones and lacks some. The data contain approximately 100,000 clones, 10% of them singletons. The sequenced material came from PBMCs. The receptors stem from a man between 35 and 55 years old in good health and CMV-seropositive.

The sample holds many counts of this clone. The V gene is TRBV7-9, the J gene TRBJ2-5; tentative D call: TRBD1 (6 bases). Trimming cost V 5 bases and J 7 bases, with 17 bases left between them. CDR3 length: 14 residues. The germline V gene has CDR1 SEHNR and CDR2 FQNEAQ (reference sequence). This CDR3 reads CASSPGRGMLTQYF. The CDR3 DNA sequence: TGTGCCAGCAGCCCAGGCAGGGGTATGTTGACCCAGTACTTC.

V gene TRBV7-8 combines with J gene TRBJ2-5; TRBD2 might be the D (5 bases). CDR1 SGHVS and CDR2 FQNEAQ come from the germline V gene. Trimming left V 3 bases short and J 2 bases short, with 10 bases between. This CDR3 has 14 amino acids. CDR3 protein: CASSLRLLQETQYF. The CDR3 DNA sequence: TGTGCCAGCAGCTTGAGACTACTTCAAGAGACCCAGTACTTC.

This clone came up a few times. The gene calls are TRBV7-9 and TRBJ2-7; the match to TRBD2 covers 11 bases. Germline CDR1 reads SEHNR; CDR2 reads FQNEAQ (reference sequence). The V segment lost 2 bases and the J segment 7 bases; nucleotides outside the gene matches: 7. The CDR3 is made up of 15 amino acids. The CDR3 DNA sequence: TGTGCCAGCAGCTTATCACTAGCGGGAGCGCGTGAGCAGTACTTC. Protein sequence: CASSLSLAGAREQYF.

This clone was observed a few times. The chain employs TRBV4-1 and TRBJ1-2, with 7 bases matching TRBD1. Germline assignment: CDR1 MGHRA and CDR2 YSYEKL. The CDR3 is made up of 15 amino acids. J gave up 8 bases and V 0 bases, and 9 bases lay outside the gene matches. CDR3 sequence: CASSQERGLSWGYTF. The CDR3 DNA reads as TGCGCCAGCAGCCAAGAAAGGGGGCTGTCTTGGGGCTACACCTTC.

The chain carries TRBV5-1 and TRBJ2-2; D gene ambiguous. Trimming took off 0 bases at V and 1 base at J, with 10 bases between the two ends. Germline loops: CDR1 SGHRS, CDR2 YFSETQ. There are 16 residues in the CDR3. Here the CDR3 reads CASSLELGQNTGELFF. As DNA, the CDR3 is TGCGCCAGCAGCTTGGAACTTGGGCAGAACACCGGGGAGCTGTTTTTT.

The rearrangement uses TRBV9 and TRBJ2-2, with TRBD1 identical over 8 bases. Germline values: CDR1 SGDLS, CDR2 YYNGEE. V gave up 7 bases and J gave up 1 base; unmatched junction bases: 6. This CDR3 is built from 15 residues. In DNA form, the CDR3 reads TGTGCCAGCCAGACCGGGACAGGGAACACCGGGGAGCTGTTTTTT. The encoded protein is CASQTGTGNTGELFF.

The J gene is TRBJ2-1, the V gene TRBV13; TRBD2 matches at 9 bases. The V segment lost 1 base and the J segment 2 bases; nucleotides outside the gene matches: 18. Germline CDR1 PRHDT, CDR2 FYEKMQ (reference sequence). This CDR3 has 21 residues. The DNA of the CDR3 is TGTGCCAGCAGCTTAGTAGGGGACAGCGATAGCGGGAGAAGGCCCTACAATGAGCAGTTCTTC. This sequence encodes CASSLVGDSDSGRRPYNEQFF.

This clone came up a few times. The V call is TRBV9, the J call TRBJ2-5; 9 bases map to TRBD2. The CDR3 runs to 16 residues. Germline lookup yields CDR1 SGDLS and CDR2 YYNGEE. The ends lost 6 bases at V and 4 bases at J; junction bases unmatched: 13. DNA of the CDR3: TGTGCCAGCACCAAAGGGGGAGCGGGAGGAAGAGAGACCCAGTACTTC. Translating gives CASTKGGAGGRETQYF.

This clone has just a few counts. The chain employs TRBV2 and TRBJ2-5; 9 bases agree with TRBD2. V gave up 8 bases and J gave up 3 bases; unmatched junction bases: 19. CDR3 length: 18 amino acids. Germline CDR1 reads SNHLY; CDR2 reads FYNNEI. Here the CDR3 reads CASSSPSGKINWEETQYF. The CDR3 nucleotides are TGTGCCAGCTCCTCTCCTAGCGGGAAAATAAACTGGGAAGAGACCCAGTACTTC.

The J gene is TRBJ2-3, the V gene TRBV7-6; TRBD2 aligns across 8 bases. Germline CDR1 is SGHVS and CDR2 is FNYEAQ. Unmatched junction bases numbered 4, after V lost 5 bases and J lost 3 bases. The CDR3 consists of 14 residues. CDR3 nucleotides: TGTGCCAGCAGCATTACTAGCGGTACAGATACGCAGTATTTT. It specifies CASSITSGTDTQYF.

This clone was seen a handful of times. The chain has TRBV5-1 and TRBJ2-1; 10 nucleotides agree with TRBD2. Germline CDR1 and CDR2: SGHRS and YFSETQ. The CDR3 runs 15 residues. Germline trimming cut 2 bases from V and 9 bases from J; bases unmatched to any gene: 8. CDR3 DNA sequence: TGCGCCAGCAGCTTTGTAGCTAGCGGGAGCCCTGAGCAGTTCTTC. Translating it yields CASSFVASGSPEQFF.

The chain couples TRBV6-5 to TRBJ2-1, with 11 bases aligning to TRBD2. CDR1 is MNHEY and CDR2 is SVGAGI in the germline V gene. Losses at the gene ends were 5 bases for V and 7 bases for J; bases not matched to a gene: 4. This CDR3 has 14 amino acids. The CDR3 bases are TGTGCCAGCAGTCCGGGACTAGCGGCAAATGAGCAGTTCTTC. Protein: CASSPGLAANEQFF.